The TCR beta chain described here comes from a study of blood T cell repertoires in COVID-19. The protocol was immunoSEQ multiplex PCR, while the TCRdb copy is restricted to in-frame clones and leaves out a portion. The sample lists some 430,000 clones; around 91% were seen once. The clonotype originates from a man aged 18-30 years who had recovered from COVID-19. Sequenced sample: PBMCs or T cells enriched from blood (not recorded which).

The CDR3 is CASRLTGNQPQHF. The DNA of the CDR3 is TGTGCCAGCAGACTAACAGGGAATCAGCCCCAGCATTTT. This chain connects TRBV27 to TRBJ1-5; possibly TRBD1 for D (6 bases). Germline V gives CDR1 MNHEY, CDR2 SMNVEV (reference sequence). With 6 bases removed from V and 4 bases from J, the gap between germline ends came to 10 bases. The CDR3 spans 13 residues.